The rows below give T cell receptor beta chains drawn from one sample of a study of OX40 agonist ivuxolimab in advanced cancers. Profiling relied on immunoSEQ multiplex PCR, and the TCRdb table lists in-frame clones only, not all of them. In the table there are under 100,000 clones, 84% of which are singletons. The starting material was CD4+ or CD8+ T cells sorted from blood, obtained in a trial of the OX40 agonist ivuxolimab. The receptors were sampled from an adult with an advanced solid tumor such as melanoma, head and neck, liver or kidney cancer. The CDR3 runs from the conserved cysteine through the conserved F or W. Each record gives: J gene, clone size, D gene, V gene, CDR3 protein, CDR3 DNA. A D gene is named only where the DNA matches it firmly. Clone size, where shown, is once, few, many, or a class for clones that have expanded.

TRBJ2-3 once NA TRBV21-1 CASSKVRGLVSTDTQYF TGTGCCAGCAGCAAGGTACGGGGACTAGTCAGCACAGATACGCAGTATTTT
TRBJ1-2 NA NA TRBV7-2 CASAHLRDGYTF TGTGCCAGCGCCCATCTAAGGGATGGCTACACCTTC
TRBJ1-2 NA NA TRBV19 CASKEWLRGNGYTF TGTGCCAGTAAAGAGTGGCTCCGTGGTAATGGCTACACCTTC
TRBJ2-2 NA TRBD2 TRBV27 CASLSRRESLGELFF TGTGCCAGCCTGAGTAGGCGGGAGAGTCTCGGGGAGCTGTTTTTT
TRBJ1-1 NA NA TRBV11-2 CASSFSAGKAFF TGTGCCAGCAGCTTTAGCGCCGGGAAAGCTTTCTTT
TRBJ2-4 few NA TRBV5-4 CASSLQGDMVNIQYF TGTGCCAGCAGCTTGCAGGGAGATATGGTAAACATTCAGTACTTC
TRBJ2-3 NA TRBD1 TRBV7-9 CASSLSRQGGFADTQYF TGTGCCAGCAGCTTATCTAGACAGGGTGGGTTCGCAGATACGCAGTATTTT
TRBJ2-7 NA NA TRBV28 CASSYSSGRNEQYF TGTGCCAGCAGTTATAGTTCCGGGCGGAACGAGCAGTACTTC
TRBJ2-2 NA TRBD1 TRBV15 CATSLQGAGELFF TGTGCCACCAGCTTACAGGGGGCCGGGGAGCTGTTTTTT
TRBJ2-6 NA NA TRBV6-1 CASKQAGANVLTF TGTGCCAGCAAACAAGCTGGGGCCAACGTCCTGACTTTC
TRBJ2-1 NA NA TRBV9 CASSVVGDSRNEQFF TGTGCCAGCAGCGTAGTGGGAGATTCACGGAATGAGCAGTTCTTC
TRBJ2-3 once TRBD2 TRBV2 CASRAGLVETGSTDTQYF TGTGCCAGCAGGGCAGGACTAGTAGAGACGGGTAGCACAGATACGCAGTATTTT
TRBJ1-3 NA TRBD1 TRBV9 CASSVAGTGLYSGNTIYF TGTGCCAGCAGCGTAGCCGGGACAGGGCTCTACTCTGGAAACACCATATATTTT
TRBJ2-7 NA NA TRBV5-6 CASHSRSYEQYF TGTGCCAGCCACTCCCGATCCTACGAGCAGTACTTC
TRBJ1-4 NA NA TRBV5-8 CASSGQGGEKLFF TGTGCCAGCAGCGGCCAGGGTGGAGAAAAACTGTTTTTT
TRBJ1-3 NA TRBD1 TRBV7-9 CASSRQGAGNTIYF TGTGCCAGCAGCAGACAGGGGGCTGGAAACACCATATATTTT
TRBJ1-1 NA TRBD1 TRBV5-4 CAIEETGGLSEAFF TGTGCCATCGAAGAGACAGGGGGCTTAAGTGAAGCTTTCTTT
TRBJ1-2 NA NA TRBV5-1 CASSLGQHRDGYTF TGCGCCAGCAGCTTGGGACAGCACCGGGATGGCTACACCTTC
TRBJ2-2 NA NA TRBV7-3 CASSLNAAGTGELFF TGTGCCAGCAGCTTGAATGCCGCGGGGACCGGGGAGCTGTTTTTT
TRBJ2-5 NA NA TRBV4-3 CASSQSPGGSLETQYF TGCGCCAGCAGCCAGAGCCCCGGTGGTAGTTTAGAGACCCAGTACTTC
TRBJ1-6 NA NA TRBV6-5 CASRLTQEGNSPLHF TGTGCCAGCAGACTAACCCAGGAGGGTAATTCACCCCTCCACTTT
TRBJ2-7 medium-sized TRBD1 TRBV7-9 CASSLATGGRSYEQYF TGTGCCAGCAGCTTAGCTACAGGGGGCCGTTCCTACGAGCAGTACTTC
TRBJ1-3 NA NA TRBV6-1 CASSEAVWGQENTIYF TGTGCCAGCAGTGAAGCGGTGTGGGGGCAAGAAAACACCATATATTTT
TRBJ2-5 NA TRBD2 TRBV7-2 CASSIRHSGRQTQYF TGTGCCAGCAGCATAAGACATAGCGGGCGTCAGACCCAGTACTTC
TRBJ2-3 NA NA TRBV6-5 CASGQTDTQYF TGTGCCTCGGGGCAGACAGATACGCAGTATTTT
TRBJ2-7 NA NA TRBV5-6 CASSFGDYEQYF TGTGCCAGCAGCTTCGGGGACTACGAGCAGTACTTC
TRBJ1-4 once NA TRBV6-5 CASSYGGLINEKLFF TGTGCCAGCAGTTACGGCGGACTAATTAATGAAAAACTGTTTTTT
TRBJ1-6 NA NA TRBV27 CASSSGQARSSYNSPLHF TGTGCCAGCAGTTCCGGACAAGCCCGGAGCTCCTATAATTCACCCCTCCACTTT
TRBJ1-2 NA NA TRBV29-1 CSVDDIRLSGYAYGYTF TGCAGCGTTGACGACATTCGCCTTTCAGGGTATGCCTATGGCTACACCTTC
TRBJ2-7 NA TRBD2 TRBV6-5 CASSYGLAEPYEQYF TGTGCCAGCAGTTACGGACTAGCGGAACCCTACGAGCAGTACTTC
TRBJ1-2 NA TRBD1 TRBV7-2 CASSLSTGAGYGYTF TGTGCCAGCAGTCTCTCGACAGGGGCTGGCTATGGCTACACCTTC
TRBJ1-4 NA NA TRBV5-1 CASSTSYREKLFF TGCGCCAGCAGCACCAGCTACCGGGAAAAACTGTTTTTT
TRBJ1-1 NA NA TRBV15 CATSRDRRNTEAFF TGTGCCACCAGCAGAGATCGGAGGAACACTGAAGCTTTCTTT
TRBJ1-3 few NA TRBV19 CASRTPSGNTIYF TGTGCCAGCCGAACCCCCTCTGGAAACACCATATATTTT
TRBJ1-1 NA TRBD1 TRBV6-1 CASSEARTGRTEAFF TGTGCCAGCAGTGAAGCGCGGACAGGGAGGACTGAAGCTTTCTTT
TRBJ2-1 NA TRBD1 TRBV7-2 CASSPQGTTYNEQFF TGTGCCAGCAGCCCACAGGGGACAACCTACAATGAGCAGTTCTTC
TRBJ2-3 NA TRBD1 TRBV19 CASSMGQGGVTDTQYF TGTGCCAGTAGTATGGGACAGGGGGGAGTCACAGATACGCAGTATTTT